This TCR beta chain was sequenced for a study of Graves' ophthalmopathy and Graves' hyperthyroidism. Ophthalmopathy in the donors was of moderate-to-severe activity, with CAS ≥3, NOSPECS ≥4 and duration under 3 months. The PBMCs originated from roughly 11 ml of fresh peripheral blood. A note on this clonotype: Antigen unknown.

General study points: A classifier, a 13-signature model, separated ophthalmopathy from stable hyperthyroidism with approximately 88% sensitivity and around 83% specificity. Blood samples also showed most expanded thyroid clonotypes exceeding 0.001 frequency.

The CDR3 is made up of 13 amino acids. The germline V and J ends were trimmed by 4 bases and 3 bases, with 9 bases remaining between them. Germline assignment: CDR1 SGHVS and CDR2 FQNEAQ. Investigators amplified TCR beta CDR3 regions from RNA transcripts. HTBI primers were employed in first-round RT-PCR, then a second-round multiplex PCR followed. From the multiplex PCR reads, TCRdb called clonotypes with MiXCR, one entry per CDR3 protein. The sample carries 150,000 or so distinct CDR3 sequences, less than 45% recorded once. The TCR originated in a woman aged 40 to 50 with Graves' ophthalmopathy. This chain connects TRBV7-8 to TRBJ1-1; TRBD1 might be the D (5 bases). Sample: peripheral blood. CDR3 nucleotide sequence: TGTGCCAGCAGCTCAGCAGGGTACACTGAAGCTTTCTTT. Translating it yields CASSSAGYTEAFF.